This T cell receptor beta chain was sequenced for a study of cytotoxic CD8 clonotypes in ibrutinib-treated CLL. Study results and caveats: Clonality measured at baseline exceeded age-matched healthy donors, tracking circulating CD8+ T-cell counts.

The repertoire was sequenced with immunoSEQ multiplex PCR; TCRdb's copy has only in-frame clones and lacks some. The sample gives roughly 53,000 clones, 50% to 70% of which show up once; around 25% is in the top ten. To note about this clone: No antigen is known for it.

V shed 3 bases and J shed 2 bases, with 8 bases lying between them. From germline, CDR1 is SGHVS and CDR2 FQNEAQ. CDR3 length equals 14 residues. The sequencing here drew on PBMCs, taken at disease progression, from a patient treated with ibrutinib. This sequence was found in a human donor with chronic lymphocytic leukemia. V gene TRBV7-8 combines with J gene TRBJ2-1; D is undetermined. The CDR3 bases are TGTGCCAGCAGCTTCGCGGTAGCCTACAATGAGCAGTTCTTC. Protein: CASSFAVAYNEQFF.